The 26 T cell receptor beta chains given below trace back to one sample, sequenced in a study of T and B cells in COVID-19 patients. BIOMED2 TRB-A/B primer pools were used in multiplex TRB PCR. TCRdb redid the calling of the multiplex PCR reads with MiXCR, one entry per CDR3 protein. The data hold 14,000 or so distinct CDR3 sequences, with 28% observed a single time. From blood, roughly 240-550 ng of genomic DNA served as TRB template. The sample comprised blood. The origin of the receptors is a human donor who had recovered from COVID-19.

V usage is TRBV20-1 and J usage is TRBJ2-7; possibly TRBD1 or TRBD2 for D (5 bases each). The CDR3 sequence is 15 residues long. From germline, CDR1 is DFQATT and CDR2 SNEGSKA (reference sequence). The V gene lost 3 bases and the J gene lost 2 bases, with 17 bases spanning the gap. The DNA of the CDR3 is TGCAGTGCTAGGGAGGCAGGGAAGGGTCCCTACGAGCAGTACTTC. This encodes CSAREAGKGPYEQYF.

The gene calls are TRBV6-1 and TRBJ1-6, with a tentative D call TRBD1 (6 bases). The CDR3 consists of 14 residues. Germline V gene lookup returns CDR1 MNHNS and CDR2 SASEGT. Trimming took 4 bases from V and 5 from J, leaving 9 bases between them. CDR3 nucleotides: TGTGCCAGCAGTGGAGGACAGCATAATTCACCCCTCCACTTT. Amino acids: CASSGGQHNSPLHF.

Many counts were recorded for this clonotype. The chain uses TRBV19 and TRBJ1-5, with D unresolved. Trimming took 1 base from V and 8 from J, leaving 6 bases between them. Germline V gene lookup returns CDR1 LNHDA and CDR2 SQIVND (reference sequence). The length of the CDR3 is 12 residues. The DNA for the CDR3 is TGTGCCAGTAGTATAGGGAGAGAGCCCCAGCATTTT. It encodes CASSIGREPQHF.

The rearrangement uses TRBV27 and TRBJ1-2; 7 bases agree with TRBD1. After removal of 6 bases from V and 6 bases from J, the junction contained 13 bases not matched to a gene. The CDR3 runs to 15 residues. The V gene's germline CDR1 is MNHEY and CDR2 SMNVEV (reference sequence). The CDR3 DNA sequence: TGTGCCAGCAGGAGAATCATCGACAGGGCTGATGGCTACACCTTC. This encodes CASRRIIDRADGYTF.

A few counts support this clonotype. The chain is built from TRBV30 and TRBJ1-1; D gene unclear. This CDR3 comprises 12 residues. Trimming removed 0 bases at V and 7 bases at J, with 9 bases between. Germline CDR1 is GTSNPN and CDR2 is SVGIG (reference sequence). The DNA for the CDR3 is TGTGCCTGGAGTGTAGGTGGAGTTGAAGCTTTCTTT. Translating it yields CAWSVGGVEAFF.

V usage is TRBV29-1 and J usage is TRBJ1-2; 10 positions match TRBD1. CDR3 length: 13 amino acids. In germline, CDR1 is SQVTM, CDR2 ANQGSEA. As DNA, the CDR3 is TGCAGTACGACCTGGGGGACAGGGGCTGGCTACACCTTC. Translated: CSTTWGTGAGYTF.

By proportion, this clonotype is medium-sized. The genes are TRBV5-4 and TRBJ2-5, with 9 bases aligning to TRBD2. Looked up from germline, CDR1 is SGHNT and CDR2 is YYREEE (reference sequence). The CDR3 covers 14 residues. V lost 2 bases, J lost 5 bases, and 4 bases stayed unmatched. In DNA form, the CDR3 reads TGTGCCAGCAGCTTTAGCGGGAGAGGGGAGACCCAGTACTTC. Its translation is CASSFSGRGETQYF.

The CDR3 coding sequence is TGCAGTGCTACTGGACTAGCGGGGGAGTACAATGAGCAGTTCTTC. Translating it yields CSATGLAGEYNEQFF. The rearrangement joins TRBV20-1 to TRBJ2-1; 13 bases are shared with TRBD2. The V and J ends lost 4 bases and 4 bases, in that order; junction bases with no gene match: 4. This CDR3 spans 15 amino acids. The V gene's germline CDR1 is DFQATT and CDR2 SNEGSKA (reference sequence).

The gene calls are TRBV12-3 or TRBV12-4 and TRBJ1-1; a weak D match, TRBD1 (6 bases). Trimming shortened V by 6 bases and J by 6 bases, and 17 bases separated the two germline ends. The CDR3 spans 14 residues. This CDR3 reads CASRTARGVAEAFF. The CDR3 DNA is TGTGCCAGCAGAACTGCCAGGGGAGTGGCTGAAGCTTTCTTT.

This chain connects TRBV19 to TRBJ2-3; 8 bases map to TRBD1. CDR1 is LNHDA and CDR2 is SQIVND in the germline V gene (reference sequence). The CDR3 consists of 16 residues. V was clipped by 8 bases and J by 0 bases; unmatched bases: 10. Written as DNA, the CDR3 is TGTGCCAGTGGGGGACAGGACATCCCTAGCACAGATACGCAGTATTTT. This codes for CASGGQDIPSTDTQYF.

This clonotype was observed a handful of times. This chain joins TRBV20-1 and TRBJ2-1, with D perhaps assigned TRBD1 or TRBD2 (5 bases each). V was clipped by 3 bases and J by 10 bases, with 13 bases between them. The CDR3 consists of 12 residues. Germline CDR1 and CDR2: DFQATT and SNEGSKA (reference sequence). Here the CDR3 DNA reads TGCAGTGCTAGGAGGGGCCGAGAGGAGCAGTTCTTC. Encoded protein: CSARRGREEQFF.

This chain links TRBV21-1 with TRBJ2-1; the table names TRBD1, a call not compared with the DNA. TRBV21-1 is noted as a pseudogene. The CDR3 spans 15 residues. CDR3 region: CASSVRGEALHEQFF. CDR3 bases: TGTGCCAGCAGCGTCAGGGGGGAGGCGCTCCATGAGCAGTTCTTC.

This clonotype was detected a few times. This chain uses TRBV12-3 or TRBV12-4 with TRBJ2-3; TRBD2 matches 8 bases. This CDR3 spans 16 amino acids. V was pared by 5 bases and J by 2 bases, with 9 bases of the junction left unmatched. The CDR3 DNA sequence: TGTGCCAGCAGTCCTAGCGGGCCTAGGATCACAGATACGCAGTATTTT. Protein sequence: CASSPSGPRITDTQYF.

The V call is TRBV6-1, the J call TRBJ1-1; D gene unclear. This CDR3 is built from 14 residues. CDR1 MNHNS and CDR2 SASEGT come from the germline V gene. V lost 3 bases and J lost 1, with 9 bases in between. The CDR3 coding sequence is TGTGCCAGCAGTGACCCTCTGGCGAACACTGAAGCTTTCTTT. Its translation: CASSDPLANTEAFF.

This clonotype was observed a handful of times. J is TRBJ2-3 and V is TRBV5-1; TRBD2 might be the D (6 bases). The V end was cut by 0 bases, the J end by 4 bases, with 9 bases between. The length of the CDR3 is 14 residues. Germline assignment: CDR1 SGHRS and CDR2 YFSETQ. The CDR3 spells CASSLDRGADTQYF. For the CDR3, the DNA is TGCGCCAGCAGCTTGGATCGCGGGGCAGATACGCAGTATTTT.

In this sample, this clonotype turned up many times. The rearrangement links TRBV18 to TRBJ2-1; D unresolved. The V gene lost 3 bases and the J gene lost 0 bases, with 3 bases spanning the gap. The CDR3 consists of 13 residues. Germline V gene data show CDR1 as KGHSH and CDR2 as LQKENI. In nucleotides, the CDR3 is TGTGCCAGCTCACCCTCCTCCTACAATGAGCAGTTCTTC. This codes for CASSPSSYNEQFF.

The chain carries TRBV7-9 and TRBJ1-1; a possible D gene is TRBD1 (6 bases). There are 14 residues in the CDR3. V was shortened by 5 bases and J by 3 bases, with 13 bases between the two germline ends. CDR1 is SEHNR, CDR2 FQNEAQ, per germline (reference sequence). In nucleotides, the CDR3 is TGTGCCAGCAGCCCCCGGGGGGCTCACACTGAAGCTTTCTTT. Its protein product is CASSPRGAHTEAFF.

The chain is built from TRBV6-2 or TRBV6-3 and TRBJ2-5, with D unclear. With 5 bases removed from V and 0 bases from J, the gap between germline ends came to 13 bases. CDR1 and CDR2 from the germline V gene are MNHEY and SVGEGT. The CDR3 extends over 15 amino acids. CDR3 region: CASSTRVAYQETQYF. The CDR3, as DNA: TGTGCCAGCAGTACCCGGGTCGCTTACCAAGAGACCCAGTACTTC.

On this clonotype itself: A much larger clone lies one base from this, so it may be a read error. The chain carries TRBV7-9 and TRBJ2-1, with 7 nucleotides matching TRBD1. Per germline, CDR1 SEHNR and CDR2 FQNEAQ (reference sequence). Trimming at V came to 5 bases and at J to 8 bases, leaving 12 bases not matched to a gene. This CDR3 contains 15 residues. CDR3 in DNA: TGTGCCAGCAGCACCCGACAGGGCCGAGTCGATGAGCAGTTCTTC. As protein: CASSTRQGRVDEQFF.

This clonotype was observed many times. This chain links TRBV6-1 with TRBJ2-1; D might be TRBD1 or TRBD2, each matching 6 bases. Trimming stripped 10 bases from V and 0 bases from J, with 16 bases between. The V gene's germline CDR1 is MNHNS and CDR2 SASEGT. This CDR3 contains 15 residues. The CDR3 loop reads CANSLQGGSYNEQFF. In DNA form, the CDR3 reads TGTGCCAATTCCTTACAGGGAGGCTCCTACAATGAGCAGTTCTTC.

The rearrangement uses TRBV6-5 and TRBJ2-2, with D maybe TRBD2 (5 bases). V lost 6 bases and J 5 bases, leaving 13 bases between the germline ends. This CDR3 is built from 14 residues. Germline V lookup: CDR1 MNHEY, CDR2 SVGAGI. This chain's CDR3 is CASRRHGETGELFF. The CDR3 region has the DNA TGTGCCAGCAGGCGGCACGGGGAAACCGGGGAGCTGTTTTTT.

The chain recombines TRBV24-1 with TRBJ2-5; TRBD1 matches 9 bases. V was pared by 3 bases and J by 5 bases, with 3 bases of the junction left unmatched. Germline V lookup: CDR1 KGHDR, CDR2 SFDVKD. The length of the CDR3 is 14 residues. CDR3: CATSDPGTGETQYF. The CDR3 DNA follows: TGTGCCACCAGTGATCCCGGGACAGGGGAGACCCAGTACTTC.

This clonotype is medium-sized in the sample. This chain uses TRBV5-5 with TRBJ2-7; no definite D call. Germline CDR1 reads SGHKS; CDR2 reads YYEKEE (reference sequence). The CDR3 spans 16 residues. Trimming stripped 0 bases from V and 6 bases from J, with 19 bases between. CDR3 residues: CASSLATLLGLGEQYF. In DNA form, the CDR3 reads TGTGCCAGCAGCTTGGCCACGCTTTTGGGCCTTGGCGAGCAGTACTTC.

The genes are TRBV20-1 and TRBJ1-3; D is ambiguous. Trimming removed 3 bases at V and 0 bases at J, with 6 bases between. CDR1 is DFQATT, CDR2 SNEGSKA, per germline (reference sequence). This CDR3 is 13 amino acids long. The CDR3 is CSARVPSGNTIYF. The CDR3 DNA reads TGCAGTGCTAGGGTTCCCTCTGGAAACACCATATATTTT.

This clonotype was counted many times. The chain carries TRBV5-4 and TRBJ2-3; D gene unclear. Trimming took off 0 bases at V and 2 bases at J, with 10 bases between the two ends. This CDR3 has 15 amino acids. CDR1 is SGHNT, CDR2 YYREEE, per germline (reference sequence). CDR3 amino acids: CASSLDRGFTDTQYF. DNA for the CDR3: TGTGCCAGCAGCTTGGATAGAGGCTTCACAGATACGCAGTATTTT.

This chain links TRBV7-9 with TRBJ2-1; D gene unclear. CDR1 and CDR2 (germline): SEHNR, FQNEAQ (reference sequence). The CDR3 is 12 residues long. V gave up 4 bases and J gave up 12 bases, with 13 bases separating them. The CDR3 sequence: CASSSDILRQFF. CDR3 nucleotides: TGTGCCAGCAGCTCCGACATTCTCAGGCAGTTCTTC. The entire variable domain, with the rest obtained from reference TRBV7-9 and TRBJ2-1, is as follows: DTGVSQNPRHKITKRGQNVTFRCDPISEHNRLYWYRQTLGQGPEFLTYFQNEAQLEKSRLLSDRFSAERPKGSFSTLEIQRTEQGDSAMYLCASSSDILRQFFGPGTRLTVL.